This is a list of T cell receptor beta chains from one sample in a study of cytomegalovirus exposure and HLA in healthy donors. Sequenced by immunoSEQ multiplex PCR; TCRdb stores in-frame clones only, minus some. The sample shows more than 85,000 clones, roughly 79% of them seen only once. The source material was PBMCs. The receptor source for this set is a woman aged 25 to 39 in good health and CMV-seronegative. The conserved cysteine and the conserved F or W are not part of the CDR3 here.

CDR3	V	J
ASSSGQVNQPQH	TRBV5-8	TRBJ1-5
ASSEAVGRGTGELF	TRBV25-1	TRBJ2-2
SLTPRLAGDTQY	TRBV29-1	TRBJ2-3
ASSPSGQGKTEQY	TRBV19	TRBJ2-7
ASSLARTGAYGYT	TRBV7-2	TRBJ1-2
ASSQGLGVNTEAF	TRBV4-2	TRBJ1-1
SVDSGKSEEQY	TRBV29-1	TRBJ2-7
ASREDRGSLNTGELF	TRBV6-1	TRBJ2-2
ASSLGSFAYEQY	TRBV5-8	TRBJ2-7
ASSLAGGPGETQY	TRBV7-2	TRBJ2-5
ASSAPEAIYGYT	TRBV5-4	TRBJ1-2
ASSSGDRGTEAF	TRBV5-1	TRBJ1-1
ASSLESSGRRGELF	TRBV11-2	TRBJ2-2
ASSFWRVEGLF	TRBV5-6	TRBJ1-4
ASSMPLYGGGVNTGELF	TRBV19	TRBJ2-2
ASSQDLAGGPGNEQF	TRBV14	TRBJ2-1
ASSEDRGADTQY	TRBV2	TRBJ2-3
ASTRGERNTIY	TRBV6-5	TRBJ1-3
ASSSGSLGTDTQY	TRBV6-1	TRBJ2-3
ASSLGGKSSYNEQF	TRBV5-4	TRBJ2-1
ASSVDRNTEAF	TRBV25-1	TRBJ1-1
ASSQSWGQLTDTQY	TRBV4-3	TRBJ2-3
ASTPGGTGTDTQY	TRBV6-1	TRBJ2-3
ASSQREGFNEQF	TRBV5-1	TRBJ2-1
ATSSLHGAYEQY	TRBV15	TRBJ2-7
ASSPARGSQPQH	TRBV7-9	TRBJ1-5
ASSWGDRGRLGYGYT	TRBV28	TRBJ1-2
ASSLALSGLTAYEQY	TRBV5-6	NA
ASSQSGSLSSSYEQY	TRBV14	TRBJ2-7
ASSRLAGDTQY	TRBV7-9	TRBJ2-3
ASSQDSLRGLYTEAF	TRBV4-1	TRBJ1-1
ASSLQGGHEQY	TRBV7-3	TRBJ2-7
ASSSYLNTEAF	TRBV5-1	TRBJ1-1
ASMLADSTDTQY	TRBV2	TRBJ2-3
ASNLRQGWTEAF	TRBV28	TRBJ1-1
ASSLGQEIYNEQF	TRBV5-4	TRBJ2-1
ASSLDQVANYGYT	TRBV5-1	TRBJ1-2
ASTAGTSGDNEQF	TRBV5-1	TRBJ2-1
ASRYGTSGLSYEQY	TRBV7-2	TRBJ2-7
ASSLDRGQGIRGELF	TRBV7-2	TRBJ2-2
ASSSEGRVAGETQY	TRBV28	TRBJ2-5
ASSYSPSSYEQY	TRBV6-6	TRBJ2-7
ASSDPAGGEQY	TRBV6-1	TRBJ2-7
ASSLRGTYNEQF	TRBV5-8	TRBJ2-1
AISETDRENTEAF	TRBV10-3	TRBJ1-1
ASSDPGTTKGTGELF	TRBV6-1	TRBJ2-2
ASSLRWGNTDTQY	TRBV5-1	TRBJ2-3
SAEGGGPPYEQY	TRBV29-1	TRBJ2-7
ASSPSPGTGTSGNTIY	TRBV7-3	TRBJ1-3
ASSDRGVVGEKLF	TRBV6-1	TRBJ1-4
VSSRQGWETQY	TRBV19	TRBJ2-5
ASSRREEGYGYT	TRBV6-1	TRBJ1-2
ASRSRGTTYEQY	TRBV19	TRBJ2-7
ASYAPGYGYT	TRBV2	TRBJ1-2
SVLGAGGWEQY	TRBV29-1	TRBJ2-7
ASSSRGLFDDGYT	TRBV5-1	TRBJ1-2
ASSPNRGVNGYT	TRBV2	TRBJ1-2
ASSDTQGASAEAF	TRBV6-4	TRBJ1-1
ASSYGLAGLTGELF	TRBV27	TRBJ2-2